The 4 T cell receptor beta chains below come from one sample, sequenced in a study of identical twins. TCRdb re-called the 5' RACE reads through MiXCR, storing one row per CDR3 protein. The sample lists more than 1.5 million distinct CDR3 sequences; less than 35% were seen once. The specimen sequenced was cord blood. The receptors were gathered from a newborn girl in good health.

Regarding this clonotype: The junction departs from germline at one end; a sequencing error may be responsible. The chain is built from TRBV27 and TRBJ1-5; D may be TRBD1 (6 bases). Germline V gives CDR1 MNHEY, CDR2 SMNVEV (reference sequence). CDR3 size: 16 residues. CDR3 DNA sequence: TGTGCCGGCAGTTTTACAGGGACCTCTAGCAATCAGCCCCAGCATTTT. It codes for CAGSFTGTSSNQPQHF.

This clonotype has a handful of counts. The V call is TRBV28, the J call TRBJ1-6; a possible D gene is TRBD1 (5 bases). V gave up 2 bases and J gave up 5 bases, with 10 bases separating them. The CDR3 spans 15 residues. CDR1 is MDHEN and CDR2 is SYDVKM in the germline V gene. In DNA, the CDR3 is TGTGCCAGCAGTTTACCTGCAGGGCATAATTCACCCCTCCACTTT. It encodes CASSLPAGHNSPLHF.

This clonotype was detected a few times. Written as DNA, the CDR3 is TGCAGTGCCCAGGGGGAGGCGGGAAAACTGTTTTTT. Translated: CSAQGEAGKLFF. The V gene is TRBV20-1, the J gene TRBJ1-4; 7 bases match TRBD1. The CDR3 is made up of 12 amino acids. The junction had 8 bases not matched to a gene; V was cut back by 6 bases and J by 10 bases. Germline V gene sequence: CDR1 DFQATT, CDR2 SNEGSKA (reference sequence).

This clonotype has just a few counts. The gene calls are TRBV12-3 or TRBV12-4 and TRBJ2-1; a weak D match, TRBD2 (5 bases). The CDR3 has 14 residues. The V end was cut by 4 bases, the J end by 4 bases, with 11 bases between. Here the CDR3 reads CASSSVATYNEQFF. The CDR3 nucleotides read TGTGCCAGCAGTTCGGTAGCGACATACAATGAGCAGTTCTTC.